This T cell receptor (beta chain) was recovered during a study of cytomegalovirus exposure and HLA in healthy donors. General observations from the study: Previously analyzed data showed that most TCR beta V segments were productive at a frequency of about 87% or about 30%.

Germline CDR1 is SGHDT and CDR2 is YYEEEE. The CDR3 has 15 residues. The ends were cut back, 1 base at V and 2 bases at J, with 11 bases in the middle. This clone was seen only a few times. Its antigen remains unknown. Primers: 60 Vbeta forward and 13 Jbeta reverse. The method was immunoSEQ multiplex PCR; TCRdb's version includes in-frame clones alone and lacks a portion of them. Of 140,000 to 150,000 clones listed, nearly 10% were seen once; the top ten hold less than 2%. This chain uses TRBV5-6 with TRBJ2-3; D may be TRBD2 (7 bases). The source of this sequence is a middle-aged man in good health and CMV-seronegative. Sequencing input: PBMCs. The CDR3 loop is CASSLMGGATDTQYF. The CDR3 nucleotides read TGTGCCAGCAGCTTGATGGGGGGGGCCACAGATACGCAGTATTTT.